A single sample gave rise to the 10 T cell receptor beta chains below, sequenced in a study of cytomegalovirus exposure and HLA in healthy donors. This PCR relied on a set of 60 Vbeta primers and 13 Jbeta primers. Only in-frame clones appear in the TCRdb table, and some are missing; sequencing was by immunoSEQ multiplex PCR. The sample lists more than 95,000 clones, about 59% occurring once. The sample was PBMCs. The receptors stem from a woman aged 40 to 50 in good health and CMV-seropositive.

In this sample, this clone turned up a few times. The gene calls are TRBV4-1 and TRBJ2-3, with 14 nucleotides matching TRBD2. The V segment lost 4 bases and the J segment 3 bases; nucleotides outside the gene matches: 9. The CDR3 has 18 amino acids. Germline V lookup: CDR1 MGHRA, CDR2 YSYEKL. The CDR3 DNA sequence: TGCGCCAGCAGCCTTACAGGACTAGCGGGAGGCGAGACAGATACGCAGTATTTT. Protein sequence: CASSLTGLAGGETDTQYF.

The rearrangement links TRBV6-5 to TRBJ1-3; the D gene is possibly TRBD1 (6 bases). The CDR3 contains 13 residues. CDR1 is MNHEY and CDR2 is SVGAGI in the germline V gene. V lost 10 bases to trimming and J lost 1 base, with 11 bases between them. CDR3 sequence reads: CATWTASGNTIYF. In nucleotides, the CDR3 is TGTGCCACCTGGACAGCTTCTGGAAACACCATATATTTT.

J is TRBJ2-7 and V is TRBV19, with D perhaps matching TRBD2 (5 bases). The ends were cut back, 3 bases at V and 5 bases at J, with 11 bases in the middle. The CDR3 loop spans 13 amino acids. Germline CDR1 and CDR2: LNHDA and SQIVND (reference sequence). CDR3: CASSISGWNEQYF. The DNA for the CDR3 is TGTGCCAGTAGTATCTCGGGGTGGAACGAGCAGTACTTC.

J is TRBJ1-1 and V is TRBV5-1; D is unclear. With 4 bases removed from V and 0 bases from J, the gap between germline ends came to 16 bases. CDR3 length equals 16 residues. CDR1 SGHRS and CDR2 YFSETQ come from the germline V gene. The CDR3 region is CASSRESPTLNTEAFF. The CDR3 DNA reads as TGCGCCAGCAGCCGCGAGAGCCCAACCCTGAACACTGAAGCTTTCTTT. Filled out from reference TRBV5-1 and TRBJ1-1, the complete variable domain reads KAGVTQTPRYLIKTRGQQVTLSCSPISGHRSVSWYQQTPGQGLQFLFEYFSETQRNKGNFPGRFSGRQFSNSRSEMNVSTLELGDSALYLCASSRESPTLNTEAFFGQGTRLTVV.

The rearrangement links TRBV28 to TRBJ2-5; maybe TRBD1 (5 bases). Germline CDR1 and CDR2: MDHEN and SYDVKM. V gave up 5 bases and J gave up 2 bases, with 12 bases separating them. This CDR3 is 14 amino acids long. The CDR3 DNA follows: TGTGCCAGCAGTCGGACACAAGAACAAGAGACCCAGTACTTC. Its translation: CASSRTQEQETQYF. Full variable domain (remainder filled in from reference TRBV28 and TRBJ2-5): DVKVTQSSRYLVKRTGEKVFLECVQDMDHENMFWYRQDPGLGLRLIYFSYDVKMKEKGDIPEGYSVSREKKERFSLILESASTNQTSMYLCASSRTQEQETQYFGPGTRLLVL.

The J gene is TRBJ1-1, the V gene TRBV7-9, with 10 bases lining up with TRBD1. The CDR3 loop spans 13 amino acids. Germline-derived CDR1 and CDR2 are SEHNR and FQNEAQ (reference sequence). The CDR3 loop is CGLDRGHGTEAFF. In DNA, the CDR3 is TGTGGTCTCGACAGGGGGCACGGCACTGAAGCTTTCTTT.

This chain uses TRBV6-6 with TRBJ1-4; 10 bases align to TRBD1. This CDR3 has 16 residues. Trimming removed 7 bases from V and 6 bases from J; junction bases left unmatched: 11. The germline V gene has CDR1 MNHNY and CDR2 SVGAGI (reference sequence). CDR3 DNA sequence: TGTGCCAGCACCGACTCATTAGGGACAGGGGATGAAAAACTGTTTTTT. This gives the protein CASTDSLGTGDEKLFF.

The chain joins TRBV6-6 to TRBJ1-1; tentatively, D is TRBD1 (5 bases). The CDR3 has 13 amino acids. Trimming left V 2 bases short and J 8 bases short, with 12 bases between. Germline V gives CDR1 MNHNY, CDR2 SVGAGI (reference sequence). This CDR3 reads CASSYSRANEAFF. For the CDR3, the DNA is TGTGCCAGCAGTTACAGCAGGGCGAACGAAGCTTTCTTT.

The chain employs TRBV9 and TRBJ2-7; TRBD2 agrees at 10 bases. Germline V CDR1 and CDR2: SGDLS, YYNGEE. The CDR3 sequence is 17 residues long. With 4 bases clipped from V and 0 bases from J, the junction kept 10 bases outside the gene matches. In DNA, the CDR3 is TGTGCCAGCAGCCCACCTTCTAGCGGGAGTTTCTCCTACGAGCAGTACTTC. Translating gives CASSPPSSGSFSYEQYF.

The chain couples TRBV29-1 to TRBJ1-4; D gene ambiguous. CDR3 size: 15 residues. The germline gives CDR1 SQVTM, CDR2 ANQGSEA. V gave up 6 bases and J gave up 4 bases, with 18 bases separating them. Written as DNA, the CDR3 is TGCAGCGTCCTCGACACCGACGGCTATAATGAAAAACTGTTTTTT. Protein sequence: CSVLDTDGYNEKLFF.